Sequencing of this TCR beta chain was carried out in a study of T cell repertoires in cytomegalovirus infection. About this clonotype: Its cognate antigen is unknown.

TCRdb analysed the reads with MiXCR anew, one entry per CDR3 protein. The table records 350,000 to 400,000 distinct CDR3 sequences, about 32% of them present only once. Trimming took off 5 bases at V and 4 bases at J, with 14 bases between the two ends. The CDR3 is 14 amino acids. Germline CDR1 and CDR2: SGHVS and FQNEAQ. The source of this sequence is a human donor in good health (CMV status not recorded). Some clones in this sample may be carry-over from other donors' samples. The sample in question was cultured PBMCs, obtained from culture after CMV antigen stimulation. The chain has TRBV7-8 and TRBJ1-2; D is unclear. The CDR3 sequence: CASSPQSDRYGYTF. The CDR3 DNA reads as TGTGCCAGCAGCCCCCAATCGGACCGCTATGGCTACACCTTC.